These T cell receptor beta chains were read from a single sample in a study of patients and donors after allogeneic stem cell transplantation. TCRdb fed the RT-PCR reads into MiXCR, producing one record per CDR3 protein. The sample includes 920,000 or so distinct CDR3 sequences, around 17% of them seen just once. Input material: blood, either unsorted or a sorted T cell fraction (not recorded which). These receptor sequences come from a human donor who was either an allogeneic HSCT recipient or a stem cell or donor lymphocyte infusion donor (not recorded which). It is not recorded whose cells these are; they may come from a transplant donor. Both conserved end residues are trimmed from each CDR3. Each record gives: V gene, clone size, CDR3 protein. Size values are once, few and many counts, or a class for expanded clones, and some rows have none.

TRBV6-1 few ASSESSTEAF
TRBV6-5 few ASSYTRTGRAF
TRBV5-1 few ASSLTGTSGSSEQF
TRBV30 few AWEQRLAEAF
TRBV5-1 . ASSDPDRGPETQY
TRBV5-6 . ASSGTDRSPLH
TRBV24-1 . ATSDFRGKSYNEQF
TRBV20-1 . SAPSGLADGETQY
TRBV6-1 . ATLRPGSYNEQF
TRBV20-1 few SARPPRGNTEAF
TRBV5-1 few ASSLALENEQF
TRBV7-9 . ASSRQGARGNNEQF
TRBV5-8 few ASPGELF
TRBV5-5 . ASSLEGLAVYEQY
TRBV9 few ASSEGDFHQPQH
TRBV12-3/TRBV12-4 many ASSQTSGVYNEQF
TRBV20-1 . SARGGARAKETQY